Following are 22 T cell receptor beta chains from one sample sequenced in a study of T cell repertoires in ileal Crohn's disease. TCRdb's table, derived via immunoSEQ multiplex PCR, lists solely in-frame clones and lacks some. The sample lists fewer than 20,000 clones; under 95% were seen once. Specimen: ileal tissue. The receptors were sampled from an adult with Crohn's disease.

This clone was picked up one time. The V and J genes are TRBV6-6 and TRBJ2-3; TRBD2 agrees at 8 bases. J was trimmed by 1 base and V by 4 bases; bases with no gene match: 1. This CDR3 spans 14 amino acids. Germline V CDR1 and CDR2: MNHNY, SVGAGI (reference sequence). The CDR3 nucleotides are TGTGCCAGCAGTTTGACTAGCGGCACAGATACGCAGTATTTT. This gives the protein CASSLTSGTDTQYF.

The V call is TRBV11-2, the J call TRBJ2-1; 10 bases match TRBD2. The CDR3 sequence is 16 residues long. Losses at the gene ends were 5 bases for V and 4 bases for J; bases not matched to a gene: 8. The germline CDR1 and CDR2 sequences are SGHAT and FQNNGV. The CDR3: CASSLVGLAVYNEQFF. The CDR3 nucleotides are TGTGCCAGCAGCCTCGTAGGACTAGCGGTTTACAATGAGCAGTTCTTC.

The chain joins TRBV30 to TRBJ1-4, with D perhaps TRBD1 (6 bases). CDR3 length equals 14 residues. The V end was cut by 5 bases, the J end by 2 bases, with 12 bases between. CDR1 is GTSNPN and CDR2 is SVGIG in the germline V gene (reference sequence). The CDR3 protein is CAWGTGKTNEKLFF. The CDR3 DNA follows: TGTGCCTGGGGTACAGGGAAGACTAATGAAAAACTGTTTTTT.

The V gene is TRBV19, the J gene TRBJ1-5; TRBD1 aligns across 10 bases. The CDR3 is made up of 15 amino acids. Germline trimming cut 3 bases from V and 7 bases from J; bases unmatched to any gene: 6. Germline V gives CDR1 LNHDA, CDR2 SQIVND (reference sequence). CDR3 residues: CASSMRDRGGQPQHF. The DNA of the CDR3 is TGTGCCAGTAGTATGCGGGACAGGGGAGGACAGCCCCAGCATTTT.

The rearrangement links TRBV7-3 to TRBJ1-1; no clear D. Germline V gene sequence: CDR1 SGHTA, CDR2 FQGTGA. This CDR3 has 17 amino acids. V was shortened by 1 base and J by 0 bases, with 15 bases between the two germline ends. CDR3 protein: CASSLIGGGRMNTEAFF. The CDR3 coding sequence is TGTGCCAGCAGCTTAATCGGAGGTGGACGGATGAACACTGAAGCTTTCTTT.

This clone was recorded only once. The chain uses TRBV27 and TRBJ2-7; D possibly corresponds to TRBD1 (6 bases). The germline CDR1 and CDR2 sequences are MNHEY and SMNVEV (reference sequence). Trimming left V 6 bases short and J 2 bases short, with 11 bases between. The length of the CDR3 is 13 residues. The CDR3 DNA sequence: TGTGCCAGCAGCCGAGGACAGACCTACGAGCAGTACTTC. Translating gives CASSRGQTYEQYF.

The J gene is TRBJ1-2, the V gene TRBV5-1, with 12 bases identical to TRBD1. The length of the CDR3 is 17 residues. Per the germline V gene, CDR1 is SGHRS and CDR2 is YFSETQ. The V gene end was trimmed by 3 bases and the J gene end by 2 bases; junction bases not matched to a gene: 8. This chain's CDR3 is CASSWSGTGGPNYGYTF. CDR3 nucleotide sequence: TGCGCCAGCAGCTGGTCCGGGACAGGGGGCCCGAACTATGGCTACACCTTC.

The chain carries TRBV5-4 and TRBJ1-1; a possible D gene is TRBD1 (6 bases). CDR1 is SGHNT and CDR2 is YYREEE in the germline V gene (reference sequence). Trimming cost V 3 bases and J 2 bases, with 8 bases left between them. This CDR3 has 13 residues. CDR3: CASSWGTNTEAFF. In DNA form, the CDR3 reads TGTGCCAGCAGCTGGGGGACAAACACTGAAGCTTTCTTT.

J is TRBJ2-5 and V is TRBV5-1; D may be TRBD2 (6 bases). Germline V gene lookup returns CDR1 SGHRS and CDR2 YFSETQ. This CDR3 region has 16 residues. The V gene lost 4 bases and the J gene lost 3 bases, with 19 bases spanning the gap. Written as DNA, the CDR3 is TGCGCCAGCAGCACAACCCCCGGCGGGGTAAAAGAGACCCAGTACTTC. It codes for CASSTTPGGVKETQYF.

The chain joins TRBV6-5 to TRBJ1-6, with 7 bases lining up with TRBD1. Unmatched junction bases numbered 3, after V lost 1 base and J lost 3 bases. The CDR3 is 16 amino acids. Germline V gene lookup returns CDR1 MNHEY and CDR2 SVGAGI. CDR3 protein: CASSYFRTGYNSPLHF. CDR3 nucleotides: TGTGCCAGCAGTTACTTTAGGACAGGCTATAATTCACCCCTCCACTTT.

As concerns this clone: Since a far larger clone is one base different, this is likely a read error. The sample carries other DNA sequences with the same CDR3. V usage is TRBV19 and J usage is TRBJ2-7; D remains unclear. This CDR3 is built from 13 residues. Germline V gene data show CDR1 as LNHDA and CDR2 as SQIVND (reference sequence). CDR3 DNA: TGCGCCAGTAGTAGAACTGCAACAGTCGAGCAGTACTTC. Its translation: CASSRTATVEQYF.

With respect to this clone: Germline is not matched at one junction end, which may reflect a read error. Other DNA sequences within the sample encode an identical CDR3. This chain connects TRBV6-5 to TRBJ2-5, with 10 bases aligning to TRBD1. This CDR3 has 13 residues. The germline V gene has CDR1 MNHEY and CDR2 SVGAGI. CDR3 residues: CASRQGARETQYF. For the CDR3, the DNA is TGCGCCAGTCGACAGGGGGCTCGTGAGACCCAGTACTTC.

The J gene is TRBJ2-5, the V gene TRBV19; TRBD2 is a possible D gene (6 bases). Germline CDR1 and CDR2: LNHDA and SQIVND (reference sequence). The V and J ends lost 6 bases and 1 base respectively, with 15 bases between them. CDR3 size: 15 residues. CDR3 in DNA: TGTGCCAGTAGCTACCTGGGGACTGGCCAAGAGACCCAGTACTTC. Its translation: CASSYLGTGQETQYF.

The CDR3 DNA reads as TGTGCCAGCAGTACGACAGCTGAAGCTTTCTTT. The encoded protein is CASSTTAEAFF. This chain joins TRBV6-6 and TRBJ1-1, with a tentative D call TRBD1 (5 bases). The CDR3 covers 11 residues. Germline CDR1 and CDR2: MNHNY and SVGAGI (reference sequence). Trimming shortened V by 5 bases and J by 6 bases, and 7 bases separated the two germline ends.

The chain carries TRBV7-9 and TRBJ2-3, with 13 bases lining up with TRBD2. The V gene's germline CDR1 is SEHNR and CDR2 FQNEAQ (reference sequence). The CDR3 consists of 16 residues. The V and J ends lost 5 bases and 2 bases, in that order; junction bases with no gene match: 4. The CDR3 loop reads CASSRLAGGSTDTQYF. CDR3 sequence (DNA): TGTGCCAGCAGCCGACTAGCGGGGGGTTCCACAGATACGCAGTATTTT.

J is TRBJ1-1 and V is TRBV6-5; 8 bases agree with TRBD1. The CDR3 is 15 residues long. CDR1 is MNHEY, CDR2 SVGAGI, per germline. V dropped 6 bases and J dropped 4; count of bases not matched to a gene: 10. The CDR3 nucleotides are TGTGCCAGCAGAGCCGGGACAGGCGACGGCACTGAAGCTTTCTTT. Protein product: CASRAGTGDGTEAFF.

V usage is TRBV29-1 and J usage is TRBJ1-4; no clear D. CDR1 and CDR2 (germline): SQVTM, ANQGSEA. Between the trimmed V and J ends, which lost 0 bases and 11 bases, there was a span of 10 bases. This CDR3 is 12 amino acids long. The CDR3 DNA follows: TGCAGCGTTGAAGAGGTAGGGAGGAAACTGTTTTTT. Its translation: CSVEEVGRKLFF.

This chain uses TRBV6-5 with TRBJ2-2; 7 nucleotides align to TRBD2. V was pared by 2 bases and J by 3 bases, with 0 bases of the junction left unmatched. Germline CDR1 reads MNHEY; CDR2 reads SVGAGI. This CDR3 has 14 amino acids. The CDR3 protein is CASSYRGDTGELFF. In nucleotides, the CDR3 is TGTGCCAGCAGTTACCGGGGGGACACCGGGGAGCTGTTTTTT.

The V call is TRBV5-1, the J call TRBJ1-4, with 9 bases lining up with TRBD1. Losses at the gene ends were 3 bases for V and 2 bases for J; bases not matched to a gene: 5. CDR3 length: 16 amino acids. CDR1 and CDR2 from the germline V gene are SGHRS and YFSETQ. This CDR3 is CASSSTGGSTNEKLFF. The DNA for the CDR3 is TGCGCCAGCAGCTCTACAGGGGGCTCGACTAATGAAAAACTGTTTTTT.

The rearrangement links TRBV29-1 to TRBJ2-7, with 7 bases matching TRBD1. The germline gives CDR1 SQVTM, CDR2 ANQGSEA. The CDR3 covers 13 residues. J was trimmed by 8 bases and V by 7 bases; bases with no gene match: 14. The CDR3 DNA reads as TGCAGCGACCCTAGGGGACAGTCTCACAAGCAGTACTTC. Translation gives CSDPRGQSHKQYF.

This sequence joins TRBV7-9 and TRBJ2-7; 9 positions match TRBD1. Germline V lookup: CDR1 SEHNR, CDR2 FQNEAQ (reference sequence). J gave up 2 bases and V 8 bases, and 7 bases lay outside the gene matches. This CDR3 has 14 amino acids. CDR3 bases: TGTGCCAGCTCCTCCGGGACAGGGACCTACGAGCAGTACTTC. It encodes CASSSGTGTYEQYF. The variable domain in full, completed from reference TRBV7-9 and TRBJ2-7, reads DTGVSQNPRHKITKRGQNVTFRCDPISEHNRLYWYRQTLGQGPEFLTYFQNEAQLEKSRLLSDRFSAERPKGSFSTLEIQRTEQGDSAMYLCASSSGTGTYEQYFGPGTRLTVT.

This clone was found once. The chain recombines TRBV6-1 with TRBJ1-5; D remains unclear. Germline values: CDR1 MNHNS, CDR2 SASEGT. This CDR3 is built from 18 residues. Between the trimmed V and J ends, which lost 3 bases and 0 bases, there was a span of 18 bases. CDR3 in amino acids: CASSERVSPIISNQPQHF. CDR3 DNA sequence: TGTGCCAGCAGTGAGAGGGTCAGTCCAATTATTAGCAATCAGCCCCAGCATTTT.